This TCR beta chain is drawn from a study of T-cell reconstitution after alpha-beta-depleted transplantation in children. This clonotype was found a few times. Its target is not known. As it was prepared, the TCRbeta library received unique molecular identifiers. TCRdb passed the PCR reads through MiXCR, listing each CDR3 protein once. In the table there are approximately 520,000 distinct CDR3 sequences, about an eighth of which are singletons. Study-wide points: T-cell counts and diversity at one year post-transplant came mainly from newly produced T cells. Day-60 TCRbeta diversity that was high in some patients was derived from surviving recipient T cells and thymic progenitors. Reportedly, alpha-beta T cells present about two months post-transplant originated from several hundred expanded clones of graft origin.

Trimming took 0 bases from V and 1 from J, leaving 12 bases between them. There are 16 residues in the CDR3. Germline V CDR1 and CDR2: SGHKS, YYEKEE (reference sequence). The chain uses TRBV5-5 and TRBJ2-3, with D possibly being TRBD2 (5 bases). The TCR originated in a female patient aged 2-9 years who had a stem cell transplant for aplastic anemia, so the T cells may come from the graft donor. The specimen comprised PBMCs, mostly from graft donor cells, sampled 180 days after TCRalphabeta/CD19-depleted stem cell transplant. CDR3 amino acids: CASSLGASSRTDTQYF. The DNA for the CDR3 is TGTGCCAGCAGCTTGGGGGCTAGCTCCCGCACAGATACGCAGTATTTT.